This note documents a single T cell receptor beta chain sequence. Its antigen is as yet unknown. The sample is drawn from a study of shared clonotypes between healthy human individuals. Study-wide results and limits: Few donors restricted represented genetic and exposure-history diversity.

The assay was immunoSEQ multiplex PCR, and TCRdb's table has in-frame clones only and misses some. The sample includes over a million clones, around 97% of them seen just once. V shed 2 bases, J shed 5 bases, and the junction held 0 bases outside the gene matches. The CDR3 totals 13 residues. Germline V gene data show CDR1 as SGHKS and CDR2 as YYEKEE (reference sequence). The CD4+ fraction was divided into a CD45RA+ naive subset and a CD45RA-negative memory subset. Source material: naive CD4+ T cells sorted from blood. Subset here: CD45RA+ positively selected. The sequence came from a man younger than 45 in good health. This chain uses TRBV5-5 with TRBJ1-4; 7 bases fit TRBD1. The DNA for the CDR3 is TGTGCCAGCAGCTTACAGGGGAATGAAAAACTGTTTTTT. Translation gives CASSLQGNEKLFF.